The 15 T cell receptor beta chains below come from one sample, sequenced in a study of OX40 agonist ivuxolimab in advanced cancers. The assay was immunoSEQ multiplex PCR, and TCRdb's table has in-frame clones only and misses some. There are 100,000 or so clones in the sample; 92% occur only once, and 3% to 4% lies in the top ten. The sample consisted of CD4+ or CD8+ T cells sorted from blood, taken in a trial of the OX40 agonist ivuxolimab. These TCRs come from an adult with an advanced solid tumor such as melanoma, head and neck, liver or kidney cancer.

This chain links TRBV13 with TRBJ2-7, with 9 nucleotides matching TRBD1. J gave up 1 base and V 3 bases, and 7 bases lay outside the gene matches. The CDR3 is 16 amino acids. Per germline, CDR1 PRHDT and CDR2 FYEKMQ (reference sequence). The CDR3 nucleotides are TGTGCCAGCAGCTTTAGGACAGGGGACCCTTCCTACGAGCAGTACTTC. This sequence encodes CASSFRTGDPSYEQYF.

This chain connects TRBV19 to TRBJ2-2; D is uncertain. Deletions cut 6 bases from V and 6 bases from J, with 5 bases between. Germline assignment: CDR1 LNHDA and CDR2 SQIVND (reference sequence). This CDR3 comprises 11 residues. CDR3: CASRWAGELFF. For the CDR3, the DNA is TGTGCCAGTAGATGGGCCGGGGAGCTGTTTTTT.

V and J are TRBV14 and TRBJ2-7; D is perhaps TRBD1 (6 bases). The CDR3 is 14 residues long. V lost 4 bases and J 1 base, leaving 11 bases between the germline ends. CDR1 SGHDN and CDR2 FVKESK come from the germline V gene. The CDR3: CASSLQGRSYEQYF. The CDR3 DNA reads TGTGCCAGCAGCCTACAGGGTAGGTCCTACGAGCAGTACTTC.

This CDR3 reads CASSSRGYEQYF. DNA of the CDR3: TGTGCCAGCAGTTCTAGAGGTTACGAGCAGTACTTC. The V call is TRBV7-9, the J call TRBJ2-7; the D is unclear. This CDR3 is 12 amino acids long. CDR1 is SEHNR and CDR2 is FQNEAQ in the germline V gene (reference sequence). The V and J ends lost 6 bases and 4 bases respectively, with 10 bases between them.

Here the CDR3 reads CASSYSIGQNTEAFF. As DNA, the CDR3 is TGTGCCAGCAGTTACTCGATCGGACAGAACACTGAAGCTTTCTTT. The rearrangement links TRBV6-6 to TRBJ1-1; D perhaps matches TRBD1 (5 bases). Looked up from germline, CDR1 is MNHNY and CDR2 is SVGAGI (reference sequence). CDR3 length: 15 amino acids. V lost 0 bases and J 1 base, leaving 9 bases between the germline ends.

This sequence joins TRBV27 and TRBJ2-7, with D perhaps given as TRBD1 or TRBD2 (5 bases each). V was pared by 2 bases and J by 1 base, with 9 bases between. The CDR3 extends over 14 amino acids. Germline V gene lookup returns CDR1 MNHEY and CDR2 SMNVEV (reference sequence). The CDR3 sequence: CASSLGGKSYEQYF. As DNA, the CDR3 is TGTGCCAGCAGTTTAGGGGGAAAATCCTACGAGCAGTACTTC.

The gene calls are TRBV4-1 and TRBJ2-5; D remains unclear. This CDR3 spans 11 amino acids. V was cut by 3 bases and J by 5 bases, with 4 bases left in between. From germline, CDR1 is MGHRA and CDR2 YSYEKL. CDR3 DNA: TGCGCCAGCAGCCAGAGTGAGACCCAGTACTTC. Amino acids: CASSQSETQYF.

The CDR3 DNA sequence: TGTGCCAGCAGCTTAGGCGGGCAGCAGTTCTTC. It codes for CASSLGGQQFF. The chain joins TRBV11-2 to TRBJ2-1; the D gene is possibly TRBD2 (5 bases). CDR3 size: 11 residues. Germline-derived CDR1 and CDR2 are SGHAT and FQNNGV. Trimming left V 1 base short and J 11 bases short, with 6 bases between.

Here the CDR3 reads CASSLSGASYEQYF. CDR3 nucleotide sequence: TGTGCCAGCAGTCTTAGCGGGGCCTCCTACGAGCAGTACTTC. The rearrangement uses TRBV7-6 and TRBJ2-7; 8 bases are a match to TRBD2. Germline-derived CDR1 and CDR2 are SGHVS and FNYEAQ. V gave up 6 bases and J gave up 0 bases; unmatched junction bases: 4. The CDR3 extends over 14 amino acids.

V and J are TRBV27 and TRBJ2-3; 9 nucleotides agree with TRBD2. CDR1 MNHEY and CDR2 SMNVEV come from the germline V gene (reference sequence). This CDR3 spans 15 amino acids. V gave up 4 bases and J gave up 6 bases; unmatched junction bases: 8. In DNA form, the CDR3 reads TGTGCCAGCAGTTACTCCCCTAGCGGGGTGGATACGCAGTATTTT. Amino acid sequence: CASSYSPSGVDTQYF.

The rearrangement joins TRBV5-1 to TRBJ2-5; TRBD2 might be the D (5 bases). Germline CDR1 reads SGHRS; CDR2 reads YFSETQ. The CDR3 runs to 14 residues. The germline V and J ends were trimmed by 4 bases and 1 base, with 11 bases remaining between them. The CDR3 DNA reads TGCGCCAGCAGCCCTACTAGAACCCAAGAGACCCAGTACTTC. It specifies CASSPTRTQETQYF.

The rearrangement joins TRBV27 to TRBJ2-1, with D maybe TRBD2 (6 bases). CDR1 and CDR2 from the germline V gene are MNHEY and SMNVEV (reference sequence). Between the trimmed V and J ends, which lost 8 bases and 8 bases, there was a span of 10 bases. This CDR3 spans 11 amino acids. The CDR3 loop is CASQGGHEQFF. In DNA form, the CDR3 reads TGTGCCAGCCAAGGAGGGCATGAGCAGTTCTTC.

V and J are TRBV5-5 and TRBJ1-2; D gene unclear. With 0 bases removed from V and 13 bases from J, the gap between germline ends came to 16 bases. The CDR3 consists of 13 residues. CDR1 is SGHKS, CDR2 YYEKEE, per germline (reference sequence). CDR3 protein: CASSLVSGPEGTF. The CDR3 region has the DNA TGTGCCAGCAGCTTGGTGTCAGGACCGGAAGGCACCTTC.

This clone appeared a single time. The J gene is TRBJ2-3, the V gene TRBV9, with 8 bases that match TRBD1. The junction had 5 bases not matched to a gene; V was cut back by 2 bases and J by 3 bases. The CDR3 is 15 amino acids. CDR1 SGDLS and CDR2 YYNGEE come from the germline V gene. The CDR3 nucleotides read TGTGCCAGCAGCGTTAGGGACAGGAAGACAGATACGCAGTATTTT. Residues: CASSVRDRKTDTQYF.

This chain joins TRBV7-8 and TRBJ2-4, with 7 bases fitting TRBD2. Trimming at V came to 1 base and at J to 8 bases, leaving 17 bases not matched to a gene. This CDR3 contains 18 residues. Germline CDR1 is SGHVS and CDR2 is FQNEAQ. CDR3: CASSLVRASGRGVDIQYF. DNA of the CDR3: TGTGCCAGCAGCTTAGTGCGGGCTAGCGGAAGGGGTGTGGACATTCAGTACTTC.